The 17 T cell receptor beta chains in this list originate from one sample, sequenced in a study of blood T cells in healthy people across ages. With a J-beta primer mix and a sample-barcoded 5' primer, a second PCR ran about 7 to 12 cycles. One entry per CDR3 protein results from TCRdb running MiXCR on the 5' RACE reads. This table has roughly 1.5 million distinct CDR3 sequences, approximately 43% appearing once. The source material was blood. These receptors were taken from a woman in her late teens or twenties in good health.

This clonotype has only a few counts. The chain has TRBV21-1 and TRBJ2-7; no check of the table's D call, TRBD2, against the DNA was made. TRBV21-1 constitutes a pseudogene. The CDR3 is 17 residues long. The CDR3, as DNA: TGTGCCAGCGAGGGTAGATCGGCTCTTAGCCTAGTTAGCGAGCAGTACTTC. It codes for CASEGRSALSLVSEQYF.

This clonotype showed up many times. The J gene is TRBJ1-2, the V gene TRBV10-3, with a tentative D call TRBD1 (5 bases). CDR3 size: 12 residues. Germline CDR1 reads ENHRY; CDR2 reads SYGVKD. The V end was cut by 4 bases, the J end by 5 bases, with 8 bases between. This CDR3 is CAISGGVYGYTF. CDR3 bases: TGTGCCATCAGTGGAGGGGTTTATGGCTACACCTTC.

This clonotype was observed a handful of times. The J gene is TRBJ1-5, the V gene TRBV7-2; perhaps TRBD1 as D (5 bases). The CDR3 runs 13 residues. Deletions cut 1 base from V and 10 bases from J, with 11 bases between. Looked up from germline, CDR1 is SGHTA and CDR2 is FQGNSA. CDR3 bases: TGTGCCAGCAGCTTAGGGGGCCCAAGCCCCCAGCATTTT. This encodes CASSLGGPSPQHF.

The J gene is TRBJ2-5, the V gene TRBV2; TRBD2 aligns across 9 bases. The CDR3 spans 16 residues. The junction had 13 bases not matched to a gene; V was cut back by 6 bases and J by 5 bases. Germline V gives CDR1 SNHLY, CDR2 FYNNEI. CDR3 region: CASSEGASGVGETQYF. The CDR3, as DNA: TGTGCCAGCAGCGAGGGGGCTAGCGGGGTTGGGGAGACCCAGTACTTC.

The chain joins TRBV12-3 or TRBV12-4 to TRBJ1-5; D is unclear. This CDR3 contains 13 residues. Trimming left V 10 bases short and J 5 bases short, with 15 bases between. The CDR3 region is CAIGRTGDQPQHF. CDR3 DNA sequence: TGTGCCATCGGGAGGACTGGGGATCAGCCCCAGCATTTT.

V gene TRBV7-9 combines with J gene TRBJ2-1; no clear D. CDR1 and CDR2 (germline): SEHNR, FQNEAQ (reference sequence). The V end was cut by 3 bases, the J end by 8 bases, with 11 bases between. The CDR3 length is 13 residues. The CDR3 loop reads CASSLREHYEQFF. DNA for the CDR3: TGTGCCAGCAGCTTGAGAGAACACTATGAGCAGTTCTTC.

This chain's CDR3 is CASSTEGTVGEGYTF. Here the CDR3 DNA reads TGTGCCAGCAGCACCGAAGGGACAGTCGGGGAGGGCTACACCTTC. V usage is TRBV9 and J usage is TRBJ1-2; the match to TRBD1 covers 7 bases. CDR1 and CDR2 from the germline V gene are SGDLS and YYNGEE. There are 15 residues in the CDR3. Trimming cost V 4 bases and J 8 bases; bases outside gene matches: 14.

V and J are TRBV12-3 or TRBV12-4 and TRBJ2-5; 8 bases are a match to TRBD1. V shed 6 bases, J shed 11 bases, and the junction held 17 bases outside the gene matches. The CDR3 totals 15 residues. This CDR3 is CASRLLGQDSYEQYF. The DNA of the CDR3 is TGTGCCAGCAGGCTATTGGGACAGGACTCCTATGAGCAGTACTTC.

The rearrangement links TRBV3-1 to TRBJ2-3, with 11 bases fitting TRBD2. From germline, CDR1 is LGHDT and CDR2 YNNKEL (reference sequence). This CDR3 is built from 15 residues. V shed 5 bases, J shed 4 bases, and the junction held 5 bases outside the gene matches. The chain's CDR3 is CASSLAGGNADTQYF. The CDR3 DNA follows: TGTGCCAGCAGCTTAGCGGGGGGGAACGCAGATACGCAGTATTTT.

This clonotype occurred a few times. This rearrangement joins TRBV5-1 to TRBJ2-5; a possible D gene is TRBD1 (5 bases). Trimming took 3 bases from V and 0 from J, leaving 12 bases between them. From germline, CDR1 is SGHRS and CDR2 YFSETQ. This CDR3 comprises 15 residues. CDR3 region: CASSSFSGNQETQYF. The CDR3 coding sequence is TGCGCCAGCAGCTCATTCTCAGGGAACCAAGAGACCCAGTACTTC.

The rearrangement links TRBV4-2 to TRBJ1-4; D remains ambiguous. The V and J ends lost 3 bases and 5 bases respectively, with 13 bases between them. Germline CDR1 is LGHNA and CDR2 is YNFKEQ. The CDR3 is 15 amino acids. The CDR3 loop reads CASSQETEGNEKLFF. The CDR3 DNA sequence: TGTGCCAGCAGCCAGGAGACGGAAGGAAATGAAAAACTGTTTTTT.

V gene TRBV7-8 combines with J gene TRBJ2-1, with TRBD2 matching 12 bases. Per germline, CDR1 SGHVS and CDR2 FQNEAQ. V was pared by 2 bases and J by 13 bases, with 21 bases of the junction left unmatched. The CDR3 consists of 19 residues. Here the CDR3 reads CASSLSRTSGKHSKPTQFF. DNA of the CDR3: TGTGCCAGCAGCTTATCTCGGACTAGCGGGAAACACTCGAAGCCGACCCAGTTCTTC. Using reference TRBV7-8 and TRBJ2-1 for the parts outside the CDR3, the full variable domain is GAGVSQSPRYKVAKRGQDVALRCDPISGHVSLFWYQQALGQGPEFLTYFQNEAQLDKSGLPSDRFFAERPEGSVSTLKIQRTQQEDSAVYLCASSLSRTSGKHSKPTQFFGPGTRLTVL.

The table lists this clonotype with a few counts. The V and J genes are TRBV25-1 and TRBJ2-2; no firm D call. Trimming left V 2 bases short and J 8 bases short, with 6 bases between. Per germline, CDR1 MGHDK and CDR2 SYGVNS. The CDR3 totals 12 residues. The CDR3 here is CASSEGRGELFF. The CDR3 bases are TGTGCCAGCAGTGAAGGAAGGGGGGAGCTGTTTTTT.

The chain joins TRBV15 to TRBJ1-1, with 8 nucleotides matching TRBD1. The CDR3 is 13 residues long. From germline, CDR1 is LNHNV and CDR2 YYDKDF (reference sequence). Unmatched junction bases numbered 1, after V lost 2 bases and J lost 5 bases. CDR3 nucleotide sequence: TGTGCCACCAGCAGACGGACAGGGACTGAAGCTTTCTTT. Translation gives CATSRRTGTEAFF.

The table lists this clonotype with a few counts. This sequence joins TRBV5-1 and TRBJ1-1; D call uncertain. The ends were cut back, 2 bases at V and 0 bases at J, with 14 bases in the middle. Germline CDR1 is SGHRS and CDR2 is YFSETQ. The CDR3 is made up of 16 amino acids. CDR3 sequence: CASSFTVNPMNTEAFF. The CDR3 nucleotides read TGCGCCAGCAGCTTTACAGTGAACCCAATGAACACTGAAGCTTTCTTT.

As regards this clonotype: Since a much larger clone is just one base distant, this may be a read error. The chain joins TRBV20-1 to TRBJ2-7; tentatively, D is TRBD2 (5 bases). The CDR3 totals 12 residues. The V end lost 3 bases, the J end lost 1 base, and 7 bases lay between the germline ends. Germline-derived CDR1 and CDR2 are DFQATT and SNEGSKA (reference sequence). For the CDR3, the DNA is TGCAGTGCTAGCGGGAAGTCCTACGAGCAGTACTTC. This encodes CSASGKSYEQYF.

CDR3 coding DNA: TGTGCCAGCAGCCCGGACATGGGGTATGGCTACACCTTC. Encoded protein: CASSPDMGYGYTF. The V and J genes are TRBV6-1 and TRBJ1-2, with D perhaps matching TRBD1 (5 bases). This CDR3 has 13 amino acids. Germline-derived CDR1 and CDR2 are MNHNS and SASEGT. Trimming stripped 6 bases from V and 5 bases from J, with 13 bases between.